This paragraph covers one T cell receptor beta chain sequence. An amount of RNA that ranged from roughly 0.5 to 1 ug was reverse transcribed with random hexamers. The TCR beta CDR3 was amplified by immunoSEQ multiplex PCR across 54 Vbeta, 13 Jbeta. TCRdb redid the calling of the immunoSEQ multiplex PCR reads with MiXCR, one entry per CDR3 protein. The profile covers hundreds of thousands of distinct CDR3 sequences, with approximately 85% appearing a single time and about 0.1% taken by the ten largest. The data were taken from a study of CD8 T cells in Susac syndrome. V lost 1 base, J lost 6 bases, and 8 bases stayed unmatched. The CDR3 totals 17 residues. Germline-derived CDR1 and CDR2 are SGHRS and YFSETQ.

Sequencing was performed on CD8+ T cells from PBMCs. This sequence originates from a human donor with multiple sclerosis. The V gene is TRBV5-1, the J gene TRBJ2-2, with 11 bases identical to TRBD1. This CDR3 reads CASSLSGTGGFPGELFF. CDR3 nucleotides: TGCGCCAGCAGCTTGTCTGGGACAGGGGGTTTTCCCGGGGAGCTGTTTTTT.